This TCR beta chain derives from a study of CD8+CD57+ T cells in acquired aplastic anemia. Genomic DNA provided the template from which TCR beta VDJ and CDR3 profiles were obtained. Each CDR3 protein is one row after TCRdb ran MiXCR on the reads. The table has under 250,000 distinct CDR3 sequences, about 60% seen once. Concerning this clonotype: Its specificity is unknown.

In patients chosen for sequencing, flow cytometry had shown CD8+CD57+ cell expansion. Each patient carried a diagnosis of severe acquired aplastic anemia. Among the patients, none had received any therapy at the time of blood sampling. Germline lookup yields CDR1 SNHLY and CDR2 FYNNEI. V was pared by 5 bases and J by 7 bases, with 14 bases between. The CDR3 runs to 14 residues. Study results and limitations: No significant difference in CD8+ Simpson's diversity was found between patients and controls. It was found that fewer than 35 CD8+ CDR3 sequences were shared between patients and controls.

The chain couples TRBV2 to TRBJ1-4, with D unclear. The material sequenced was sorted CD4+, CD8+, or CD8+CD57+ T cells (not recorded which) from PBMCs. The receptor comes from a human donor with aplastic anemia. The CDR3 here is CASSTEMAAEKLFF. In DNA form, the CDR3 reads TGTGCCAGCAGTACCGAGATGGCAGCTGAAAAACTGTTTTTT.